This TCR beta chain originates from a study of Tregs in tolerant kidney transplant recipients. General study results and limits: Tregs expanded with activated donor B cells seemed most donor-specific. Biological reproducibility was not directly addressed in this study. The small number of patients limits these findings pending further validation.

Profiling relied on immunoSEQ multiplex PCR, and the TCRdb table lists in-frame clones only, not all of them. The sample lists about 1,800 clones, roughly 70% occurring once. A note on this clone: The antigen is unknown.

Germline trimming cut 2 bases from V and 3 bases from J; bases unmatched to any gene: 1. There are 15 residues in the CDR3. In germline, CDR1 is SGHRS, CDR2 YFSETQ. The sequenced sample was CD8+ T cells from blood cultured with allogeneic cells. The TCR sequence derives from a human donor in good health. The chain carries TRBV5-1 and TRBJ2-1, with 11 bases that match TRBD2. The CDR3: CASSFGTSGYNEQFF. CDR3 bases: TGCGCCAGCAGCTTCGGGACTAGCGGCTACAATGAGCAGTTCTTC.